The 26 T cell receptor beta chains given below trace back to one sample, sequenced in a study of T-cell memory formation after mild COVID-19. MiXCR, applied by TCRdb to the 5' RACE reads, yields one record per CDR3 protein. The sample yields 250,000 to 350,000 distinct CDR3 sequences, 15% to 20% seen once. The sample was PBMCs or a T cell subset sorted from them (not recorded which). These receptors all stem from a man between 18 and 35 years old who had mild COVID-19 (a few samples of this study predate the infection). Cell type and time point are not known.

The CDR3, as DNA: TGTGCCAGCAGTTACGACGCCCGGGACAGCTATCAGCCCCAGCATTTT. Protein sequence: CASSYDARDSYQPQHF. The chain carries TRBV6-2 or TRBV6-3 and TRBJ1-5, with 7 bases fitting TRBD1. V lost 2 bases to trimming and J lost 5 bases; unmatched junction nucleotides: 9. The CDR3 sequence is 16 residues long. Germline V gene sequence: CDR1 MNHEY, CDR2 SVGEGT.

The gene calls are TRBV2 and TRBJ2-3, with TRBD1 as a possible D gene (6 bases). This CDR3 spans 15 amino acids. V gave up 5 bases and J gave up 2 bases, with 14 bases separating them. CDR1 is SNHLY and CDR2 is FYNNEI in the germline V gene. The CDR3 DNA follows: TGTGCCAGCAGTTCAGACAGGTCCCCCACAGATACGCAGTATTTT. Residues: CASSSDRSPTDTQYF.

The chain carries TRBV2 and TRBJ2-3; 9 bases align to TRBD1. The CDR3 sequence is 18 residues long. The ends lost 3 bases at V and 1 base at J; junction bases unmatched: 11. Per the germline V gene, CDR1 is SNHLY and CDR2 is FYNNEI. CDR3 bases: TGTGCCAGCAGTGAGTCGGGGACAGGGCGTTACCGCACAGATACGCAGTATTTT. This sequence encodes CASSESGTGRYRTDTQYF.

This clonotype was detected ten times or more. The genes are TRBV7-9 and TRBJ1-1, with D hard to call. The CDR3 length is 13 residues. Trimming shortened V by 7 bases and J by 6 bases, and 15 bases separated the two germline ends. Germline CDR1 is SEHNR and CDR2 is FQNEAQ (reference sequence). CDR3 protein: CASIPKGPSEAFF. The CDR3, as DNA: TGTGCCAGCATCCCGAAGGGTCCCTCTGAAGCTTTCTTT.

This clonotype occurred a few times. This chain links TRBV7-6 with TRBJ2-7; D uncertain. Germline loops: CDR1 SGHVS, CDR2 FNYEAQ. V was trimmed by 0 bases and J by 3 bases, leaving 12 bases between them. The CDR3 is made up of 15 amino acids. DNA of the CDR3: TGTGCCAGCAGCTTAGCGCCAGTGCAAGACTACGAGCAGTACTTC. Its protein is CASSLAPVQDYEQYF. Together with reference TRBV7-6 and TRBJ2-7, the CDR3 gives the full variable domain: GAGVSQSPRYKVTKRGQDVALRCDPISGHVSLYWYRQALGQGPEFLTYFNYEAQQDKSGLPNDRFSAERPEGSISTLTIQRTEQRDSAMYRCASSLAPVQDYEQYFGPGTRLTVT.

The CDR3 is CASSVGYSPLHF. CDR3 bases: TGTGCCAGCAGCGTCGGGTATTCACCCCTCCACTTT. This chain links TRBV9 with TRBJ1-6; D remains ambiguous. V was pared by 2 bases and J by 8 bases, with 5 bases between. CDR3 size: 12 residues. The germline gives CDR1 SGDLS, CDR2 YYNGEE. Full variable domain (missing parts from reference TRBV9 and TRBJ1-6): DSGVTQTPKHLITATGQRVTLRCSPRSGDLSVYWYQQSLDQGLQFLIQYYNGEERAKGNILERFSAQQFPDLHSELNLSSLELGDSALYFCASSVGYSPLHFGNGTRLTVT.

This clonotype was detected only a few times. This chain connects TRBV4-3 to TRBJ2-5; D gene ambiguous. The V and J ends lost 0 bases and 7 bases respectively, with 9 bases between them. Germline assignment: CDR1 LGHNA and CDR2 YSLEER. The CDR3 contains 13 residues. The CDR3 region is CASSQEWGRTQYF. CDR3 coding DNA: TGCGCCAGCAGCCAAGAATGGGGTAGGACCCAGTACTTC.

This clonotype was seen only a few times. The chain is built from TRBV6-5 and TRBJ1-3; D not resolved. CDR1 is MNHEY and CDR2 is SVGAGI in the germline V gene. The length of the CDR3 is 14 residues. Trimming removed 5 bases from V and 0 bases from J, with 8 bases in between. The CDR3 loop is CASSLGNSGNTIYF. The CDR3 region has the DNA TGTGCCAGCAGTCTAGGAAACTCTGGAAACACCATATATTTT.

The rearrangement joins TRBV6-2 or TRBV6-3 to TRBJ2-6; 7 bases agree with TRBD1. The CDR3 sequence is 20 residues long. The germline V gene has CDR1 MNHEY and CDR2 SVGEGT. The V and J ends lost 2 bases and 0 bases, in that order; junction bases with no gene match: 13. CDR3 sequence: CASSYGGWDRALSGANVLTF. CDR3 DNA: TGTGCCAGCAGTTACGGTGGTTGGGACAGAGCCCTCTCTGGGGCCAACGTCCTGACTTTC.

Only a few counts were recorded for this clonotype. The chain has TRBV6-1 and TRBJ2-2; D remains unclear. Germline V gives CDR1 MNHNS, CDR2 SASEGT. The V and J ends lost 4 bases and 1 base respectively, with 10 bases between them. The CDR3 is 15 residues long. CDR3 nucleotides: TGTGCCAGCAGTGTCAGACGGTTGAACACCGGGGAGCTGTTTTTT. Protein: CASSVRRLNTGELFF.

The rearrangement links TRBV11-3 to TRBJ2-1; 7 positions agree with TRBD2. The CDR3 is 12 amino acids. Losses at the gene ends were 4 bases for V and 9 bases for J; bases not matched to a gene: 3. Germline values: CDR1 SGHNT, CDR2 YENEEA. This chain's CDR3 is CASSSLAGEQFF. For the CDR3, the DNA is TGTGCCAGCAGCTCCTTAGCGGGTGAGCAGTTCTTC.

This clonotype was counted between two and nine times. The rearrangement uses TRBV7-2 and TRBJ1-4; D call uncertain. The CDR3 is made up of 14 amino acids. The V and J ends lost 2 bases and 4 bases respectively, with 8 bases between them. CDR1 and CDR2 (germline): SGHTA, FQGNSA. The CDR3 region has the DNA TGTGCCAGCAGCTTATGGTATATTAATGAAAAACTGTTTTTT. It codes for CASSLWYINEKLFF.

CDR3 protein: CASRKPGLAGVRNEQFF. The DNA for the CDR3 is TGTGCCAGCAGAAAACCGGGACTAGCGGGGGTTAGGAATGAGCAGTTCTTC. The J gene is TRBJ2-1, the V gene TRBV6-2 or TRBV6-3, with 14 bases aligning to TRBD2. The CDR3 sequence is 17 residues long. Germline V CDR1 and CDR2: MNHEY, SVGEGT. V shed 6 bases and J 7 bases; nucleotides not matched to a gene: 11.

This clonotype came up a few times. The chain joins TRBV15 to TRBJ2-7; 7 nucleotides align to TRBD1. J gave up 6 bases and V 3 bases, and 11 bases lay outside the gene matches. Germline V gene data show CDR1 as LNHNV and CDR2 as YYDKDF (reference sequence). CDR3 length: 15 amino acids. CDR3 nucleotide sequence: TGTGCCACCAGCAGGAAAACAGGGGTTATCCGCGAGCAGTACTTC. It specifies CATSRKTGVIREQYF.

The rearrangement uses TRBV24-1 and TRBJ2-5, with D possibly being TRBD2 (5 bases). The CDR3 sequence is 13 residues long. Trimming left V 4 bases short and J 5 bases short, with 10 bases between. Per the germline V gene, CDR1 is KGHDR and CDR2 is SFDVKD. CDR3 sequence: CATSDPRGETQYF. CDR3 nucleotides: TGTGCCACCAGTGACCCCAGAGGGGAGACCCAGTACTTC.

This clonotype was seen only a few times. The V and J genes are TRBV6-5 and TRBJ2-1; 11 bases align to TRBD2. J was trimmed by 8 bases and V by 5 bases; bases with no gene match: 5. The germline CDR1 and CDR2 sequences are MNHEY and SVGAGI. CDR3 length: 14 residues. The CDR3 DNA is TGTGCCAGCAGTATTAGCGGGGGGGCCGATGAGCAGTTCTTC. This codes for CASSISGGADEQFF.

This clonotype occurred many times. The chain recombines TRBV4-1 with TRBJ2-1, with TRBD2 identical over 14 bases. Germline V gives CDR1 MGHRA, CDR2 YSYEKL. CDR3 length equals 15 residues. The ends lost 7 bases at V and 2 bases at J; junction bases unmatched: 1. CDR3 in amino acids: CASKTSGGAYNEQFF. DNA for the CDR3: TGCGCCAGCAAGACTAGCGGGGGGGCCTACAATGAGCAGTTCTTC.

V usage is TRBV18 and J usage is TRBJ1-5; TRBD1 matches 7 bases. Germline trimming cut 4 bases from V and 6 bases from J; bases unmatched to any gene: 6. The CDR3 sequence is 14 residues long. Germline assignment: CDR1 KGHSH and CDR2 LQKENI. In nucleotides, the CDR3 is TGTGCCAGCTCACAAGAACAGGGGAGTCAGCCCCAGCATTTT. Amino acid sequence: CASSQEQGSQPQHF.

The CDR3 nucleotides are TGTGCCAGCAGATACACCCCGGGAGGGGTCTTCACCGGGGAGCTGTTTTTT. It encodes CASRYTPGGVFTGELFF. The chain recombines TRBV6-5 with TRBJ2-2, with TRBD2 matching 8 bases. The CDR3 is 17 residues long. Germline V lookup: CDR1 MNHEY, CDR2 SVGAGI. Germline trimming cut 6 bases from V and 4 bases from J; bases unmatched to any gene: 13.

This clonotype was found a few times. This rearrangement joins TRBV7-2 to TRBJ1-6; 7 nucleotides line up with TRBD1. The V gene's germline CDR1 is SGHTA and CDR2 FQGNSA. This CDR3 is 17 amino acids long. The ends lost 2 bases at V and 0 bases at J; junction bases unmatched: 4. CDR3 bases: TGTGCCAGCAGCTTAAGGGGGCTTAGCTCCTATAATTCACCCCTCCACTTT. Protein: CASSLRGLSSYNSPLHF.

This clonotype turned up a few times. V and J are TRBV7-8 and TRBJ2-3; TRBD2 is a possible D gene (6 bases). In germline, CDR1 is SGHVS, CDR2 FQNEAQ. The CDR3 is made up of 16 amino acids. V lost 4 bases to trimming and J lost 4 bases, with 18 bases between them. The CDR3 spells CASSSTLAGGSDTQYF. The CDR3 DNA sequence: TGTGCCAGCAGCTCCACGCTGGCCGGGGGATCAGATACGCAGTATTTT. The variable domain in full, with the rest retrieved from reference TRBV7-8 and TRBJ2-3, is GAGVSQSPRYKVAKRGQDVALRCDPISGHVSLFWYQQALGQGPEFLTYFQNEAQLDKSGLPSDRFFAERPEGSVSTLKIQRTQQEDSAVYLCASSSTLAGGSDTQYFGPGTRLTVL.

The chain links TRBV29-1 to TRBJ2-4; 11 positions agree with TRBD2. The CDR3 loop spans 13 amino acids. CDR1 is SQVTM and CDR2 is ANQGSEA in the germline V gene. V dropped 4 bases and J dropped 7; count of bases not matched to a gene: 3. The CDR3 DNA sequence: TGCAGCGTTGCTCCTAGCGGGGGGAACATTCAGTACTTC. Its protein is CSVAPSGGNIQYF. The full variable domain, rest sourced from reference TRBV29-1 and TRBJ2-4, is SAVISQKPSRDICQRGTSLTIQCQVDSQVTMMFWYRQQPGQSLTLIATANQGSEATYESGFVIDKFPISRPNLTFSTLTVSNMSPEDSSIYLCSVAPSGGNIQYFGAGTRLSVL.

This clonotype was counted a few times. The CDR3 loop reads CASSSVRGTEAFF. CDR3 sequence (DNA): TGTGCCAGCAGCTCCGTAAGGGGCACTGAAGCTTTCTTT. V is TRBV6-5 and J is TRBJ1-1; D possibly corresponds to TRBD1 (5 bases). The germline V gene has CDR1 MNHEY and CDR2 SVGAGI. Trimming pared 6 bases from V and 4 bases from J, leaving 12 bases between. The CDR3 sequence is 13 residues long.

The CDR3 coding sequence is TGTGCCAGCAGTCAAGGGCGCGGGGCCAAGGTTGGTGAGCAGTTCTTC. Amino acid sequence: CASSQGRGAKVGEQFF. V and J are TRBV7-8 and TRBJ2-1; tentatively, D is TRBD2 (6 bases). This CDR3 has 16 residues. Trimming cost V 6 bases and J 9 bases, with 24 bases left between them. Germline CDR1 SGHVS, CDR2 FQNEAQ.

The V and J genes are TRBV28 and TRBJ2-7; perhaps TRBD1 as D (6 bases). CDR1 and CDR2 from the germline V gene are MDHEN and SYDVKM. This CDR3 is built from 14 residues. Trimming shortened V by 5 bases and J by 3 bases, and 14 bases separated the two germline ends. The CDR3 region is CASSPAQGIYEQYV. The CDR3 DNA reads TGTGCCAGCAGTCCTGCACAGGGTATCTACGAGCAGTACGTC.

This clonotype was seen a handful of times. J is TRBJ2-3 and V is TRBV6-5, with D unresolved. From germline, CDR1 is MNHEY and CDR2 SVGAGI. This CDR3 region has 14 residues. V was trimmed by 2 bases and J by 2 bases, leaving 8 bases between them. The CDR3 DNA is TGTGCCAGCAGTTACCGCCTTCCCACAGATACGCAGTATTTT. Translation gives CASSYRLPTDTQYF.